This note documents a single T cell receptor beta chain sequence. The CDR3 is made up of 17 amino acids. V was clipped by 3 bases and J by 3 bases; unmatched bases: 8. Germline CDR1 and CDR2: KGHSH and LQKENI. The sample belongs to a study of control samples from healthy donors and cancer patients. Assay: immunoSEQ multiplex PCR; the TCRdb copy retains only in-frame clones and omits some. The repertoire consists of 98,000 or so clones, with roughly four fifths occurring once and the leading ten covering 6% to 8%. The gene calls are TRBV18 and TRBJ1-6; 7 bases match TRBD1. The source material was blood. The receptor comes from a man aged 18 to 30 in good health. The CDR3 protein is CASSPLQDRLYNSPLHF. The CDR3 bases are TGTGCCAGCTCACCTTTACAGGACAGGCTCTATAATTCACCCCTCCACTTT.